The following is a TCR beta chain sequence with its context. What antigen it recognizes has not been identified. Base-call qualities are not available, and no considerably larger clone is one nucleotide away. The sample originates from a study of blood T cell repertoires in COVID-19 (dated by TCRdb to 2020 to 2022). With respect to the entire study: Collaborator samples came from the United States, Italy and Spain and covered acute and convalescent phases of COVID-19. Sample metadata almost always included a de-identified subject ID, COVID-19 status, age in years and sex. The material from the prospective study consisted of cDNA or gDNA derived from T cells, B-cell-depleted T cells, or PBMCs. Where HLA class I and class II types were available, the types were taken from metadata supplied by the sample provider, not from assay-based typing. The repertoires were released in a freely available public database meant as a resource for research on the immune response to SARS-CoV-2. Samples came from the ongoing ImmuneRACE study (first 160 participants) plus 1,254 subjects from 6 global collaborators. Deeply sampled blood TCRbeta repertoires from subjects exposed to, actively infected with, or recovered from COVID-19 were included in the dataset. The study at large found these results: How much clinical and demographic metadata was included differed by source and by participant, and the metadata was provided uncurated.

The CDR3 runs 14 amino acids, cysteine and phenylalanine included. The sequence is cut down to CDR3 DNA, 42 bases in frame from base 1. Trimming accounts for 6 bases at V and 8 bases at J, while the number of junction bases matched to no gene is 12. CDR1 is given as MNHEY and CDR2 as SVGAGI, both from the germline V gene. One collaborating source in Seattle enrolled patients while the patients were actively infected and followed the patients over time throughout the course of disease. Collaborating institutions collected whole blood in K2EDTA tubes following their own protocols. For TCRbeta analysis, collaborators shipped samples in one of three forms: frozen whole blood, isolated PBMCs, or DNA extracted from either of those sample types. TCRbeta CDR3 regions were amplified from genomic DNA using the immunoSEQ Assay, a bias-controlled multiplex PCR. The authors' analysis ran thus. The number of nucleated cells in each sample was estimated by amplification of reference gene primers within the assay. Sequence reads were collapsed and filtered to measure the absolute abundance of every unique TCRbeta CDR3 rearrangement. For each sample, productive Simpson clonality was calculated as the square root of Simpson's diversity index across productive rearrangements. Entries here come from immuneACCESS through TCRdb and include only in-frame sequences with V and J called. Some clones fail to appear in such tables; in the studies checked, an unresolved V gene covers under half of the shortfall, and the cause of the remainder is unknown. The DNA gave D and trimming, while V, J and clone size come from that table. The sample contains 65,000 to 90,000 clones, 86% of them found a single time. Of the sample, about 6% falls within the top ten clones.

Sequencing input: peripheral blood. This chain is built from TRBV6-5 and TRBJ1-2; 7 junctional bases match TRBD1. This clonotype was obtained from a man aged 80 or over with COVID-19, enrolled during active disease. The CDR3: CASRQGTANQGYTF. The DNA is TGTGCCAGCAGACAGGGGACAGCCAACCAGGGCTACACCTTC.